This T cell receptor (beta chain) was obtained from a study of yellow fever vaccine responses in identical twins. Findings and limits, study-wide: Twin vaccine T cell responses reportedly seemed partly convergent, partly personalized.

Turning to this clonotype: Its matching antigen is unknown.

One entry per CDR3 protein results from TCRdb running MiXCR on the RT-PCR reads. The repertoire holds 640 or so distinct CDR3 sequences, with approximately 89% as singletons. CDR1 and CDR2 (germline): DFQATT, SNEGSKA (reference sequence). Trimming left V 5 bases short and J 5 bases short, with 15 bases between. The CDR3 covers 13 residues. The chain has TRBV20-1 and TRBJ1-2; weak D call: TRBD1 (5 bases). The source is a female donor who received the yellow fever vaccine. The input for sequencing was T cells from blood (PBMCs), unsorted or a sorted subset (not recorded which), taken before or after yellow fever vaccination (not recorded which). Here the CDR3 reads CSALWDGGYGYTF. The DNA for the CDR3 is TGCAGTGCTTTGTGGGACGGCGGATATGGCTACACCTTC.